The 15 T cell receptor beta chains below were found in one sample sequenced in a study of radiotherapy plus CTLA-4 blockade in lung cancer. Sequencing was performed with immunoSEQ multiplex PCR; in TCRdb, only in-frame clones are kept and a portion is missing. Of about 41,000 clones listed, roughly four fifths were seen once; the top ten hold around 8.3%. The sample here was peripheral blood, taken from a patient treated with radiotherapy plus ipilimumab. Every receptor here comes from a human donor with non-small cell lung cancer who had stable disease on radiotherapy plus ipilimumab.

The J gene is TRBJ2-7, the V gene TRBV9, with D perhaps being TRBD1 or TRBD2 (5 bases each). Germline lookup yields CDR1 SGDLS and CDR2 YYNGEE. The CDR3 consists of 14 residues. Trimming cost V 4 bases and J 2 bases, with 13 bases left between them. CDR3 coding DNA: TGTGCCAGCAGCCCCACGGGACGGACCTACGAGCAGTACGTC. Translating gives CASSPTGRTYEQYV.

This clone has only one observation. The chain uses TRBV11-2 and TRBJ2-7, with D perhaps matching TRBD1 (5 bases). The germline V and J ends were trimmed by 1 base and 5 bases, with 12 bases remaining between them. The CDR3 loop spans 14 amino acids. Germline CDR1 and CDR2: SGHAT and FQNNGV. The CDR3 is CASSLGLGRDEQYF. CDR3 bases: TGTGCCAGCAGCTTAGGTCTCGGCAGGGACGAGCAGTACTTC.

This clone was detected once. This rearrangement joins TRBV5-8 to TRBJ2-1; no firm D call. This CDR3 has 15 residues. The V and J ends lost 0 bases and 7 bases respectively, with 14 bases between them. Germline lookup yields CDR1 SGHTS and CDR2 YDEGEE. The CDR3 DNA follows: TGTGCCAGCAGCTTGGAGGGAAACCTTAAGAATGAGCAGTTCTTC. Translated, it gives CASSLEGNLKNEQFF.

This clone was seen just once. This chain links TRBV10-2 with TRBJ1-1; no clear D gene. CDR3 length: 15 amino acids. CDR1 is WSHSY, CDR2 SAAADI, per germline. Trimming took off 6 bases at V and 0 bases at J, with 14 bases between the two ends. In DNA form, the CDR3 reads TGCGCCAGCAGGTTAACGAACCTTATGAACACTGAAGCTTTCTTT. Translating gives CASRLTNLMNTEAFF.

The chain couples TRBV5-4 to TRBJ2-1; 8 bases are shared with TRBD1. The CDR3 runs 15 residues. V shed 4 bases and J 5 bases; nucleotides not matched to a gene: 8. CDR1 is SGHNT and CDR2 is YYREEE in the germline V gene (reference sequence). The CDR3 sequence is CASSRRDRKNNEQFF. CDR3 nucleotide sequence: TGTGCCAGCAGCCGTCGGGACAGGAAAAACAATGAGCAGTTCTTC.

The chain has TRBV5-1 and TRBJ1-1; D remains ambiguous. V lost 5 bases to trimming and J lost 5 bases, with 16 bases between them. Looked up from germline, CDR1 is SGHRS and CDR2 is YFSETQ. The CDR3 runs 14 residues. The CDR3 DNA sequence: TGCGCCAGCAGAAGTCCGGGAGGGCGGACTGAAGCTTTCTTT. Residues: CASRSPGGRTEAFF.

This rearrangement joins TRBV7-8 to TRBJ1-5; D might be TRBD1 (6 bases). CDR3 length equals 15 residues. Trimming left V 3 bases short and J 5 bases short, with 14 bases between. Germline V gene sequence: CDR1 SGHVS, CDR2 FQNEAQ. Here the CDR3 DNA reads TGTGCCAGCAGCTTGCCCCCGGGACAACATCAGCCCCAGCATTTT. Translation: CASSLPPGQHQPQHF.

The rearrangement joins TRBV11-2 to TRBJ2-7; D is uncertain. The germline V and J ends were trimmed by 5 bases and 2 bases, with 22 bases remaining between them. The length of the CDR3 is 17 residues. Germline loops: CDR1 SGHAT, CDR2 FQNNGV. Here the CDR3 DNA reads TGTGCCAGCAGCCCAGTATCACGGCGCCGGACCCCCTACGAGCAGTACTTC. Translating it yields CASSPVSRRRTPYEQYF.

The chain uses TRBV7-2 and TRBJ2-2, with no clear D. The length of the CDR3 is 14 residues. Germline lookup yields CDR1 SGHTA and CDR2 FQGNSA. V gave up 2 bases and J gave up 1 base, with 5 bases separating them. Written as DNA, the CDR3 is TGTGCCAGCAGCTTACTGGTGAACACCGGGGAGCTGTTTTTT. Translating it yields CASSLLVNTGELFF.

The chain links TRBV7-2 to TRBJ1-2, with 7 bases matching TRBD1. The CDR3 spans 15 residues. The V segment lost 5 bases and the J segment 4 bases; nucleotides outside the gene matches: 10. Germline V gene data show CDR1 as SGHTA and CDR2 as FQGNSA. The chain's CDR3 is CASSEGSGGAYGYTF. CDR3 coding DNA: TGTGCCAGCAGCGAGGGATCAGGGGGGGCCTATGGCTACACCTTC. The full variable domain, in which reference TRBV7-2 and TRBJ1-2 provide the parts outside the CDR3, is GAGVSQSPSNKVTEKGKDVELRCDPISGHTALYWYRQSLGQGLEFLIYFQGNSAPDKSGLPSDRFSAERTGGSVSTLTIQRTQQEDSAVYLCASSEGSGGAYGYTFGSGTRLTVV.

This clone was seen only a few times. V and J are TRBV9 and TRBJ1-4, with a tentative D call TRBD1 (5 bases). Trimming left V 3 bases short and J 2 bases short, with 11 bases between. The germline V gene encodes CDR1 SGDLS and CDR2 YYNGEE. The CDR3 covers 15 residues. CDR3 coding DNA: TGTGCCAGCAGCGCAGGGAGAGTGACTAATGAAAAACTGTTTTTT. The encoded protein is CASSAGRVTNEKLFF.

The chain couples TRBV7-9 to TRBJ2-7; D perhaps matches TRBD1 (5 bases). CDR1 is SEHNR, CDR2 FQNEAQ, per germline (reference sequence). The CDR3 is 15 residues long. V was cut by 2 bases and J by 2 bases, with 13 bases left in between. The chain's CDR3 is CASSLRTGVAYEQYV. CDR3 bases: TGTGCCAGCAGCTTACGAACAGGAGTAGCCTACGAGCAGTACGTC.

In DNA, the CDR3 is TGTGCCAGCAGTGAACAGGGAGGAGACTACGAGCAGTACGTC. This codes for CASSEQGGDYEQYV. This chain connects TRBV6-5 to TRBJ2-7, with D possibly called TRBD1 or TRBD2 (6 bases each). This CDR3 has 14 residues. V lost 5 bases and J lost 3, with 14 bases in between. Germline CDR1 MNHEY, CDR2 SVGAGI.

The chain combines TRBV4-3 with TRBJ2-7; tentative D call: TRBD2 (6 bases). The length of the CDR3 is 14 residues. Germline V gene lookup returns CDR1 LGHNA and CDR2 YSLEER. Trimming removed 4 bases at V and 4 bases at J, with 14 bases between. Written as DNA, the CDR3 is TGCGCCAGCAGCCCAGGAGGGGCAGGGTACGAGCAGTACTTC. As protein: CASSPGGAGYEQYF.

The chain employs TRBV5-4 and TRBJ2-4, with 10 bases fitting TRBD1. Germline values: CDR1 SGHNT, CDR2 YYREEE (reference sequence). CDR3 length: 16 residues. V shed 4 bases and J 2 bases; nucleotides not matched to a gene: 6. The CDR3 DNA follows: TGTGCCAGCAGCCCGGGACAGGGGTTAACCAAAAACATTCAGTACTTC. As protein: CASSPGQGLTKNIQYF.